This T cell receptor (beta chain) originates from a study of T-cell reconstitution after alpha-beta-depleted transplantation in children. Trimming at V came to 2 bases and at J to 6 bases, leaving 5 bases not matched to a gene. The CDR3 is 13 amino acids. CDR1 and CDR2 (germline): SQVTM, ANQGSEA. This clonotype has at least ten counts. The TCRbeta library incorporated unique molecular identifiers. TCRdb reanalysed the PCR reads using MiXCR and keeps one entry per CDR3 protein. The sample lists just under 150,000 distinct CDR3 sequences; about 9% were seen once. The origin of this receptor is a female patient aged 2-9 years who had a stem cell transplant for congenital amegakaryocytic thrombocytopenia, so the T cells may come from the graft donor. The sequencing here drew on PBMCs, mostly from graft donor cells, taken 180 days after TCRalphabeta/CD19-depleted stem cell transplant. The chain combines TRBV29-1 with TRBJ2-3; 7 nucleotides agree with TRBD2. The CDR3 DNA follows: TGCAGCGTTGAACGGGGAGGGCCCGATACGCAGTATTTT. Amino acids: CSVERGGPDTQYF.